These 7 T cell receptor beta chains came from one sample sequenced in a study of cytomegalovirus exposure and HLA in healthy donors. 60 Vbeta and 13 Jbeta primers were used in PCR. This table comes from immunoSEQ multiplex PCR, and its TCRdb copy is limited to in-frame clones, with some not included. The sample carries about 150,000 clones, 84% recorded once. The source material was PBMCs. These receptors originate from a girl between 10 and 17 years old in good health and CMV-seropositive.

The rearrangement joins TRBV5-1 to TRBJ2-1; TRBD1 agrees at 11 bases. The CDR3 loop spans 15 amino acids. Unmatched junction bases numbered 7, after V lost 4 bases and J lost 7 bases. From germline, CDR1 is SGHRS and CDR2 YFSETQ. This CDR3 is CASSRPGQGENEQFF. Written as DNA, the CDR3 is TGCGCCAGCAGCCGCCCGGGACAGGGGGAGAATGAGCAGTTCTTC.

This sequence joins TRBV19 and TRBJ1-2; no reliable D call. The CDR3 consists of 13 residues. CDR1 LNHDA and CDR2 SQIVND come from the germline V gene (reference sequence). Trimming took 0 bases from V and 7 from J, leaving 9 bases between them. CDR3 coding DNA: TGTGCCAGTAGTATAGATCTCCGGGTTGGCTACACCTTC. It translates to CASSIDLRVGYTF.

This sequence joins TRBV6-1 and TRBJ2-7; 14 positions match TRBD2. Germline CDR1 and CDR2: MNHNS and SASEGT. The CDR3 spans 15 residues. Unmatched junction bases numbered 3, after V lost 3 bases and J lost 5 bases. The CDR3 region has the DNA TGTGCCAGCAGTGACGGGACTAGCGGGAGAGACGAGCAGTACTTC. Amino acid sequence: CASSDGTSGRDEQYF.

The chain joins TRBV11-3 to TRBJ1-4; D remains unclear. Germline CDR1 SGHNT, CDR2 YENEEA. Trimming took 0 bases from V and 3 from J, leaving 14 bases between them. This CDR3 has 17 amino acids. The CDR3 sequence: CASSLDPRVRANEKLFF. CDR3 DNA: TGTGCCAGCAGCTTAGATCCGCGGGTTAGGGCTAATGAAAAACTGTTTTTT. Full variable domain (remainder filled in from reference TRBV11-3 and TRBJ1-4): EAGVVQSPRYKIIEKKQPVAFWCNPISGHNTLYWYLQNLGQGPELLIRYENEEAVDDSQLPKDRFSAERLKGVDSTLKIQPAELGDSAVYLCASSLDPRVRANEKLFFGSGTQLSVL.

As to this clone: This sample also contains other DNA sequences that code for the same CDR3. This rearrangement joins TRBV19 to TRBJ1-1; 10 nucleotides match TRBD1. V lost 5 bases to trimming and J lost 3 bases; unmatched junction nucleotides: 3. The V gene's germline CDR1 is LNHDA and CDR2 SQIVND (reference sequence). The CDR3 covers 14 residues. Here the CDR3 DNA reads TGTGCCAGTAGTCCGACAGGGGGCTACACTGAAGCTTTCTTT. Translated, it gives CASSPTGGYTEAFF. Filled out from reference TRBV19 and TRBJ1-1, the complete variable domain reads DGGITQSPKYLFRKEGQNVTLSCEQNLNHDAMYWYRQDPGQGLRLIYYSQIVNDFQKGDIAEGYSVSREKKESFPLTVTSAQKNPTAFYLCASSPTGGYTEAFFGQGTRLTVV.

The CDR3 loop reads CATSRDTLVYTKMNTEAFF. CDR3 nucleotide sequence: TGTGCCACCAGCAGAGATACGCTGGTTTACACAAAAATGAACACTGAAGCTTTCTTT. The chain has TRBV15 and TRBJ1-1; no definite D call. The V end lost 0 bases, the J end lost 0 bases, and 20 bases lay between the germline ends. Germline V gene sequence: CDR1 LNHNV, CDR2 YYDKDF (reference sequence). The CDR3 loop spans 19 amino acids.

J is TRBJ1-4 and V is TRBV5-6; D is ambiguous. The CDR3 contains 14 residues. Germline CDR1 is SGHDT and CDR2 is YYEEEE. V lost 1 base and J 4 bases, leaving 8 bases between the germline ends. Here the CDR3 DNA reads TGTGCCAGCAGCTTGTTACAGAGTAATGAAAAACTGTTTTTT. Translated, it gives CASSLLQSNEKLFF. The full variable domain, its missing parts supplied by reference TRBV5-6 and TRBJ1-4, is DAGVTQSPTHLIKTRGQQVTLRCSPKSGHDTVSWYQQALGQGPQFIFQYYEEEERQRGNFPDRFSGHQFPNYSSELNVNALLLGDSALYLCASSLLQSNEKLFFGSGTQLSVL.